This T cell receptor beta chain was observed in a study of CD8 T cells in ankylosing spondylitis. General study points: It appeared that ankylosing spondylitis blood was characterized by a TCR beta motif of about eight highly homologous variants. In ankylosing spondylitis patients, matched synovial fluid reportedly showed significant enrichment of disease-linked clones. The authors found the disease-linked clones to be CD8+ and relatively rare in peripheral blood.

The ends were cut back, 8 bases at V and 5 bases at J, with 7 bases in the middle. The germline CDR1 and CDR2 sequences are DFQATT and SNEGSKA (reference sequence). CDR3 length: 9 amino acids. A note on this clonotype: Its antigen is not known.

A quantitative 5'-RACE method, one with molecular barcodes, was used to make TCR beta libraries. TCRdb processed the 5' RACE reads anew with MiXCR; each CDR3 protein has one entry. The table includes 700,000 to 850,000 distinct CDR3 sequences, about 10% detected once. The chain recombines TRBV20-1 with TRBJ2-7; weak D call: TRBD1 (6 bases). Source material: blood, either unsorted or a sorted T cell fraction (not recorded which). The origin of this receptor is a male donor with ankylosing spondylitis. This CDR3 is CSYRDEQYF. The CDR3 coding sequence is TGCAGTTACAGGGACGAGCAGTACTTC.